This TCR beta chain was identified in a study of PD-L1 blockade in urothelial cancer. Study-level background: Men with urothelial cancer arising in the bladder made up about 90% of the roughly 29 patients. Treatment start was followed by blood analysis at 3 weeks (second dose) and again at 6 weeks. Study-level results: Survival was better when pretreatment blood TCR clonality fell below the median.

Regarding time point: peripheral blood 6 weeks after treatment start. Turning to this clone: Its antigen is unknown.

This CDR3 is 13 amino acids long. The V and J ends lost 2 bases and 6 bases respectively, with 7 bases between them. Germline values: CDR1 MNHEY, CDR2 SVGAGI. Data came from immunoSEQ multiplex PCR; TCRdb stores just in-frame clones and leaves some out. Among 66,000 or so clones listed, 85% to 90% were seen once. The rearrangement joins TRBV6-5 to TRBJ2-2; tentatively, D is TRBD1 (5 bases). Material: PBMCs, obtained around atezolizumab (anti-PD-L1) treatment. The sequence derives from a man aged 55-75 years with urothelial cancer. CDR3 DNA: TGTGCCAGCAGTTACAGGGGTTCCGGGGAGCTGTTTTTT. Amino acids: CASSYRGSGELFF.